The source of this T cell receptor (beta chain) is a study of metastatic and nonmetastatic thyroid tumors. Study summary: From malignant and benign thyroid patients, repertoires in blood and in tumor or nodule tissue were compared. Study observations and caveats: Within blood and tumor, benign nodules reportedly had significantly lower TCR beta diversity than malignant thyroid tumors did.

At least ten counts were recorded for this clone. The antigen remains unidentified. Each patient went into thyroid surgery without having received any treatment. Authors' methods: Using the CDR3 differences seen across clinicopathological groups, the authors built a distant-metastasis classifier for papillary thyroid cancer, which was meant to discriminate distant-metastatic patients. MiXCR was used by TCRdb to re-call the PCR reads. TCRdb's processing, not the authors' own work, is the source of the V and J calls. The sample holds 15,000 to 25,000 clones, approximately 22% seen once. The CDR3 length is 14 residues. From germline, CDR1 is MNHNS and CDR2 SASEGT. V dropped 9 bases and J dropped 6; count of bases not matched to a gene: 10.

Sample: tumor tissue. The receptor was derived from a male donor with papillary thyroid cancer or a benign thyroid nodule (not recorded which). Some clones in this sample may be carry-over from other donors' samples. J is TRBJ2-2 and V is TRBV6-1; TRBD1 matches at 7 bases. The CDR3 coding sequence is TGTGCCAGTTACGGGACAGAAGGCTCCGGGGAGCTGTTTTTT. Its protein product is CASYGTEGSGELFF.